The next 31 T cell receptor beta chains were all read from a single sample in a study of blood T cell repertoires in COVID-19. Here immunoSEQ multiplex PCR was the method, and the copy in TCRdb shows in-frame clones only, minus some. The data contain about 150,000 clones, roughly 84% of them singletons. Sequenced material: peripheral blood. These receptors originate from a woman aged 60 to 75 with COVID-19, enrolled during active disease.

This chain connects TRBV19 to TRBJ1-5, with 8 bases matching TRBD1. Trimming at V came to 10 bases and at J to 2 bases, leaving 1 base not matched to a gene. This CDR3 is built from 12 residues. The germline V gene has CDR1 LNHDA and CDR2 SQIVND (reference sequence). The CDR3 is CATQGGNQPQHF. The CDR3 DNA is TGTGCCACACAGGGGGGCAATCAGCCCCAGCATTTT.

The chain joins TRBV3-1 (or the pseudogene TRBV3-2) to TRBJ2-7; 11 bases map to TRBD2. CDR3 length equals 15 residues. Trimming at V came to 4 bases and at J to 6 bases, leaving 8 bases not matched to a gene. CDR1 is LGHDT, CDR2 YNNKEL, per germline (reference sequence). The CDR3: CASSPSGRTSLEQYF. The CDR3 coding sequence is TGTGCCAGCAGCCCTAGCGGGAGGACGTCCCTCGAGCAGTACTTC.

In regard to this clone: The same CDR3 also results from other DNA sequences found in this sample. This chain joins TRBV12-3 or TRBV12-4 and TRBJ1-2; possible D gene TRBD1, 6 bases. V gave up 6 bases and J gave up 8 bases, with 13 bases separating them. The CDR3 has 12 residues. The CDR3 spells CASSSTGFGYTF. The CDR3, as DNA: TGTGCCAGCAGCAGCACAGGGTTCGGCTACACCTTC.

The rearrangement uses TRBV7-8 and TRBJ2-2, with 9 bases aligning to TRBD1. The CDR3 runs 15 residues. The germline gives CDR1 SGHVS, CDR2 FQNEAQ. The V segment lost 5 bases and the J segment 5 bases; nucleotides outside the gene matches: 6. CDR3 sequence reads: CASSTRDRVTGELFF. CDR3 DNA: TGTGCCAGCAGCACCCGGGACAGGGTGACCGGGGAGCTGTTTTTT.

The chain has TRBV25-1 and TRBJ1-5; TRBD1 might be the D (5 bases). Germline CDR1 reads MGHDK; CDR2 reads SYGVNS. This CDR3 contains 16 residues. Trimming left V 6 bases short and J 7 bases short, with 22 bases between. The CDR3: CASRSGGGVGEQPQHF. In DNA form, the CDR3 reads TGTGCCAGCAGGTCCGGAGGAGGGGTAGGGGAACAGCCCCAGCATTTT.

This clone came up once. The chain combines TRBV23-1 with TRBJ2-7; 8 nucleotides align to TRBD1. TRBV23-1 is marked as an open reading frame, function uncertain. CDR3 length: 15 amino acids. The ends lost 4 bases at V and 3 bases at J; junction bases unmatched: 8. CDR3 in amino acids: CASSPPGQDVYEQYF. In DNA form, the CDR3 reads TGCGCCAGCAGTCCACCGGGACAGGACGTCTACGAGCAGTACTTC.

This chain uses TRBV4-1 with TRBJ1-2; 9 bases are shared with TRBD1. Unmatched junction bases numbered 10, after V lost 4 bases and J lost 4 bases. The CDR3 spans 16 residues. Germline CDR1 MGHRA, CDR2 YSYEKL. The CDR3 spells CASSRDGQGWAYGYTF. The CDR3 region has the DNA TGCGCCAGCAGCCGGGACGGACAGGGGTGGGCCTATGGCTACACCTTC.

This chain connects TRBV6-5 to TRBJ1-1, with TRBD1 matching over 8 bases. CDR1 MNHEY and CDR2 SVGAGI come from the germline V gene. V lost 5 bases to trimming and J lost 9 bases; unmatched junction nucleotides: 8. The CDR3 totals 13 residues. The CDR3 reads CASSLRTGYQAFF. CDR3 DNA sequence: TGTGCCAGCAGTCTGCGGACAGGGTATCAAGCTTTCTTT.

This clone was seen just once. The CDR3 DNA is TGTGCCAGCAGCTTATGGTCGGGTGAGCAGTTCTTC. Translated, it gives CASSLWSGEQFF. This chain joins TRBV13 and TRBJ2-1; unclear D gene. V was cut by 2 bases and J by 9 bases, with 8 bases left in between. CDR3 length: 12 residues. Germline V gives CDR1 PRHDT, CDR2 FYEKMQ (reference sequence). Full variable domain (missing parts from reference TRBV13 and TRBJ2-1): AAGVIQSPRHLIKEKRETATLKCYPIPRHDTVYWYQQGPGQDPQFLISFYEKMQSDKGSIPDRFSAQQFSDYHSELNMSSLELGDSALYFCASSLWSGEQFFGPGTRLTVL.

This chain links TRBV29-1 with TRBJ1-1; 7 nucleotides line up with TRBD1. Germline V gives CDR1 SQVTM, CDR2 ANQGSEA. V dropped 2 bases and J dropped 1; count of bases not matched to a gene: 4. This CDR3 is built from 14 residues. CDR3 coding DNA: TGCAGCGTTGAACAGGGACAGAGGAACACTGAAGCTTTCTTT. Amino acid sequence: CSVEQGQRNTEAFF.

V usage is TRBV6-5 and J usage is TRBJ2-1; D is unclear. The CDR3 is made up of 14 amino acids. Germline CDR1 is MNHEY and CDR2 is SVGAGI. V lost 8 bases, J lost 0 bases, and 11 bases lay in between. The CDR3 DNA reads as TGTGCCAGCGAATTAGCTATCTCCTACAATGAGCAGTTCTTC. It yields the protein CASELAISYNEQFF.

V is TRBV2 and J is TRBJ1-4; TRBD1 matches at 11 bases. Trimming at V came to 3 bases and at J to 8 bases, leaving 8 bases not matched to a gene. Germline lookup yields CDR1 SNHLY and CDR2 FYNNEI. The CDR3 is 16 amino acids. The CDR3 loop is CASSEGTGGKREKLFF. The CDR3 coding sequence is TGTGCCAGCAGTGAGGGGACAGGGGGTAAACGAGAAAAACTGTTTTTT.

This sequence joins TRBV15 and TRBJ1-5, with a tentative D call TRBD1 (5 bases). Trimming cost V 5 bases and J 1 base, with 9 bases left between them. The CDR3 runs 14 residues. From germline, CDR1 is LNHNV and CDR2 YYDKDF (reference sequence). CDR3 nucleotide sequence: TGTGCCACCAGCGGGGGGATCAGCAATCAGCCCCAGCATTTT. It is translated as CATSGGISNQPQHF. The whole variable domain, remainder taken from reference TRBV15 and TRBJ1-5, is DAMVIQNPRYQVTQFGKPVTLSCSQTLNHNVMYWYQQKSSQAPKLLFHYYDKDFNNEADTPDNFQSRRPNTSFCFLDIRSPGLGDTAMYLCATSGGISNQPQHFGDGTRLSIL.

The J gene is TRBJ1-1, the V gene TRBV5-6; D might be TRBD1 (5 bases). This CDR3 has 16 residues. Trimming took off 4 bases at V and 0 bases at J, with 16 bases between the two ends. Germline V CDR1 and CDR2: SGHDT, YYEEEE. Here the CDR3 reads CASSTKRQHMNTEAFF. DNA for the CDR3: TGTGCCAGCAGCACAAAACGACAGCACATGAACACTGAAGCTTTCTTT.

CDR3 region: CASSLGEDLRRTEAFF. CDR3 in DNA: TGTGCCAGCAGCCTAGGAGAAGACCTTAGAAGGACTGAAGCTTTCTTT. The chain employs TRBV7-3 and TRBJ1-1, with D uncertain. V was pared by 5 bases and J by 5 bases, with 21 bases between. This CDR3 is 16 amino acids long. Per the germline V gene, CDR1 is SGHTA and CDR2 is FQGTGA.

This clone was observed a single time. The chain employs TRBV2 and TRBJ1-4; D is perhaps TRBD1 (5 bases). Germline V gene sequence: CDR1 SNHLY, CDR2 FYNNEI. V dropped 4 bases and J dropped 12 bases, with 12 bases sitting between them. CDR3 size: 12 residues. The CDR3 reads CASSVVGAELFF. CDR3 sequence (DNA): TGTGCCAGCAGTGTAGTAGGGGCAGAACTGTTTTTT. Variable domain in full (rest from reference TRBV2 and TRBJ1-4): EPEVTQTPSHQVTQMGQEVILRCVPISNHLYFYWYRQILGQKVEFLVSFYNNEISEKSEIFDDQFSVERPDGSNFTLKIRSTKLEDSAMYFCASSVVGAELFFGSGTQLSVL.

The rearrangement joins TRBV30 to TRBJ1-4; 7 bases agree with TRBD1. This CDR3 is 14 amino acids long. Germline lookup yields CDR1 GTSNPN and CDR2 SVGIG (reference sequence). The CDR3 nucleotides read TGTGCTTATGTTCCCGGGACAGTCGGCGAAAAACTGTTTTTT. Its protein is CAYVPGTVGEKLFF.

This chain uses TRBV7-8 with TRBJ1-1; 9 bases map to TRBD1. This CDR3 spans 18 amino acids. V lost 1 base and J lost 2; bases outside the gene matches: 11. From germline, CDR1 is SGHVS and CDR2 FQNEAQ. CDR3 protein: CASSLGAGTGFFNTEAFF. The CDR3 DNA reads TGTGCCAGCAGCTTAGGGGCCGGGACAGGGTTCTTTAACACTGAAGCTTTCTTT.

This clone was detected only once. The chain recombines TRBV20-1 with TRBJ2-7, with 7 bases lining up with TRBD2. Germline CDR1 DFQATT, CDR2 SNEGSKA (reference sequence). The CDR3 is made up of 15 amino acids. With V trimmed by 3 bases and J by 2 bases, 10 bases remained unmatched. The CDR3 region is CSASRPSGLTYEQYF. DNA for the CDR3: TGCAGTGCTAGTCGGCCTAGCGGACTTACCTACGAGCAGTACTTC.

The CDR3 bases are TGTGCCAGTAGTATAGATGACGGGGGAAACACCATATATTTT. This codes for CASSIDDGGNTIYF. This chain connects TRBV19 to TRBJ1-3; D gene uncertain. Germline assignment: CDR1 LNHDA and CDR2 SQIVND (reference sequence). The CDR3 consists of 14 residues. Trimming took off 0 bases at V and 4 bases at J, with 7 bases between the two ends.

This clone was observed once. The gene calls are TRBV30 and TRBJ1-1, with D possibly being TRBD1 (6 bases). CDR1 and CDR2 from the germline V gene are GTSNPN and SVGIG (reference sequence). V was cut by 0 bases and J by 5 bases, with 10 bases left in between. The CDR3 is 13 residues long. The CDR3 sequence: CAWSVQRGTEAFF. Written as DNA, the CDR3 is TGTGCCTGGAGTGTACAAAGGGGGACTGAAGCTTTCTTT. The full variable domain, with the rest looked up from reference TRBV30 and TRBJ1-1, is SQTIHQWPATLVQPVGSPLSLECTVEGTSNPNLYWYRQAAGRGLQLLFYSVGIGQISSEVPQNLSASRPQDRQFILSSKKLLLSDSGFYLCAWSVQRGTEAFFGQGTRLTVV.

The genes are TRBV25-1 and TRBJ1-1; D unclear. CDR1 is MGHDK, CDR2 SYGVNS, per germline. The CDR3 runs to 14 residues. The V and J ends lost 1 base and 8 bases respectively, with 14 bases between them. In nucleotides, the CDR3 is TGTGCCAGCAGTGAATCAGCGGCCCCGAGGGAAGCTTTCTTT. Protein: CASSESAAPREAFF. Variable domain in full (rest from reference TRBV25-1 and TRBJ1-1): EADIYQTPRYLVIGTGKKITLECSQTMGHDKMYWYQQDPGMELHLIHYSYGVNSTEKGDLSSESTVSRIRTEHFPLTLESARPSHTSQYLCASSESAAPREAFFGQGTRLTVV.

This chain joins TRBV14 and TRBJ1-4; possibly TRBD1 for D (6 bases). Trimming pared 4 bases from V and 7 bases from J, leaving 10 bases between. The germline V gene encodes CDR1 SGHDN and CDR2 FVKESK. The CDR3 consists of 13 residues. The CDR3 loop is CASSRGPGEKLFF. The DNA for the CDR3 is TGTGCCAGCAGCCGGGGGCCCGGTGAAAAACTGTTTTTT.

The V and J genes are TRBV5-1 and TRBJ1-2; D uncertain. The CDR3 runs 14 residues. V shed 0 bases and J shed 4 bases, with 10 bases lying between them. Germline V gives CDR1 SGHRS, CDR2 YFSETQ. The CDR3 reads CASSLDWQSYGYTF. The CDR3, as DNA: TGCGCCAGCAGCTTGGATTGGCAGTCCTATGGCTACACCTTC.

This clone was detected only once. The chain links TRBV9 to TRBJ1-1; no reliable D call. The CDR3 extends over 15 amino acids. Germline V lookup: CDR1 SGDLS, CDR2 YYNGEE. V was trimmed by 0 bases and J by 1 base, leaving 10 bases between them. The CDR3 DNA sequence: TGTGCCAGCAGCGTAGAGCAGGAAGCGAACACTGAAGCTTTCTTT. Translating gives CASSVEQEANTEAFF.

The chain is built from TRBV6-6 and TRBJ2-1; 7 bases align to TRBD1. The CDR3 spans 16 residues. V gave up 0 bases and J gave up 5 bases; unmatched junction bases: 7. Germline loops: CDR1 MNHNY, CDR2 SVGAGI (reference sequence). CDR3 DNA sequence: TGTGCCAGCAGTTACTCCGGAGGACAGGCGGACAATGAGCAGTTCTTC. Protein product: CASSYSGGQADNEQFF.

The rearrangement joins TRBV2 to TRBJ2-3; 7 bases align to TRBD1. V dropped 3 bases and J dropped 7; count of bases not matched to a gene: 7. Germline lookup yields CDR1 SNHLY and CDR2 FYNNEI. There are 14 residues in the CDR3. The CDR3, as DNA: TGTGCCAGCAGTGAGACGGGACAGCTTTATACGCAGTATTTT. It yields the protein CASSETGQLYTQYF.

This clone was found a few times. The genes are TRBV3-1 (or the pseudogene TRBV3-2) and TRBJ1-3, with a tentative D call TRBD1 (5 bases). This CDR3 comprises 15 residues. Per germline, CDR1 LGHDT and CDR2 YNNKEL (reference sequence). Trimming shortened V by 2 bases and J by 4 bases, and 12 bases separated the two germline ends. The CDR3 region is CASSQRGEKGNTIYF. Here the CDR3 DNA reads TGTGCCAGCAGCCAACGGGGGGAGAAGGGAAACACCATATATTTT.

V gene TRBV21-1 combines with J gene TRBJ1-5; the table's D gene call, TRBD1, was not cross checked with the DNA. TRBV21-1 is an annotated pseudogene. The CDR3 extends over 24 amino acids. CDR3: CASSNPPTGQALPYTPLPRQPQHF. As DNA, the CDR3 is TGTGCCAGCAGCAACCCGCCGACGGGACAGGCCTTACCTTATACACCTTTGCCGAGACAGCCCCAGCATTTT.

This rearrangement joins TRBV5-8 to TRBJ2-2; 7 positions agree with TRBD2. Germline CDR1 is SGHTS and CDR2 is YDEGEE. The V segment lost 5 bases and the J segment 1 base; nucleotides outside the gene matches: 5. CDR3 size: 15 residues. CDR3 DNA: TGTGCCAGCAGGGGAGCGGGGCGGAACACCGGGGAGCTGTTTTTT. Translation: CASRGAGRNTGELFF.

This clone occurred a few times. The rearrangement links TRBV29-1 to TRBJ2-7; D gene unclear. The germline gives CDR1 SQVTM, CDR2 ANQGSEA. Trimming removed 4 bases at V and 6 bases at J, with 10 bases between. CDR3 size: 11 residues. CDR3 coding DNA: TGCAGCGTTGGGGCAGAACTCGAGCAGTACTTC. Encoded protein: CSVGAELEQYF.